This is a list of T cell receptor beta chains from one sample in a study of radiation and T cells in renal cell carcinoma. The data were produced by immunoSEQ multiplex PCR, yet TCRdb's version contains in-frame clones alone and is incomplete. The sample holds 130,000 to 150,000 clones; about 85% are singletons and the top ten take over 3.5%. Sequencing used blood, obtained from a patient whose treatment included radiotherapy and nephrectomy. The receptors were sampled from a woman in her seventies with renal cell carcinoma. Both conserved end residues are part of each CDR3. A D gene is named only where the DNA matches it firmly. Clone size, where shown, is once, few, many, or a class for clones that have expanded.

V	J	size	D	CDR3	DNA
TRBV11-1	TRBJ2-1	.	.	CASSRVASNEQFF	TGTGCCAGCAGCCGGGTGGCCAGCAATGAGCAGTTCTTC
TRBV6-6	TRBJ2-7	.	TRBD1	CASSGQGYEQYF	TGTGCCAGCAGTGGACAGGGCTACGAGCAGTACTTC
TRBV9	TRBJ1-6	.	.	CASSVGGGSNSPLHF	TGTGCCAGCAGCGTAGGCGGCGGGAGTAATTCACCCCTCCACTTT
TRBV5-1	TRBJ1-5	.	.	CASSLGDQSNQPQHF	TGCGCCAGCAGCTTGGGGGACCAGAGCAATCAGCCCCAGCATTTT
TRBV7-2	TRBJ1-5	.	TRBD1	CASSLGARGTYSNQPQHF	TGTGCCAGCAGCTTAGGGGCCAGGGGGACCTATAGCAATCAGCCCCAGCATTTT
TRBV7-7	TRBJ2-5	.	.	CASSLSGEGTQYF	TGTGCTAGCAGCTTGAGTGGAGAGGGGACCCAGTACTTC
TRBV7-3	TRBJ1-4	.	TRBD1	CASSLTGQGNEKLFF	TGTGCCAGCAGCTTAACGGGACAGGGAAATGAAAAACTGTTTTTT
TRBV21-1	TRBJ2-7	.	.	CASSNQYEQYF	TGTGCCAGCAGCAACCAGTACGAGCAGTACTTC
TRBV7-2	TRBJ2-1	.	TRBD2	CASSPTSGGYNEQFF	TGTGCCAGCAGCCCTACTAGCGGGGGGTACAATGAGCAGTTCTTC
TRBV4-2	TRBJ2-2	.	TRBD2	CASSQLPGLGPGELFF	TGTGCCAGCAGCCAGCTTCCGGGACTAGGGCCCGGGGAGCTGTTTTTT
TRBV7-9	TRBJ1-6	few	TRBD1	CASSLGTGVASPLHF	TGTGCCAGCAGCTTAGGGACAGGGGTGGCTTCACCCCTCCACTTT
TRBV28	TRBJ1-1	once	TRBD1	CASSLKGQGNTEAFF	TGTGCCAGCAGTTTAAAAGGACAGGGGAACACTGAAGCTTTCTTT
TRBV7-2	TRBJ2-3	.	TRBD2	CASSRAGSPTDTQYF	TGTGCCAGCAGCCGAGCGGGGAGTCCCACAGATACGCAGTATTTT
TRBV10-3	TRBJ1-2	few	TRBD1	CAIRDRVLRNGYTF	TGTGCCATCAGAGACAGGGTCTTGAGGAATGGCTACACCTTC
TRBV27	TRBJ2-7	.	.	CAIAGPNYEQYF	TGTGCCATCGCCGGGCCGAACTACGAGCAGTACTTC
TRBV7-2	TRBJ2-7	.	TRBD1	CASSWTGGYEQYF	TGTGCCAGCAGCTGGACAGGCGGTTACGAGCAGTACTTC
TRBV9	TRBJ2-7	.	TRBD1	CASSKGSGQGVSYEQYF	TGTGCCAGCAGCAAAGGATCGGGACAGGGGGTGTCCTACGAGCAGTACTTC
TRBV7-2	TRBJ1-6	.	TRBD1	CASSFGQVYNSPLHF	TGTGCCAGCAGCTTCGGACAGGTCTATAATTCACCCCTCCACTTT
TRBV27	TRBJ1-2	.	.	CASSLSQGYGYTF	TGTGCCAGCAGTTTATCGCAGGGCTATGGCTACACCTTC
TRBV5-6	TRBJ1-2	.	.	CASSWQRNYGYTF	TGTGCCAGCAGCTGGCAGCGAAACTATGGCTACACCTTC
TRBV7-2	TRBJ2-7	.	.	CASRSGLHEQYF	TGTGCCAGCAGGAGTGGATTGCACGAGCAGTACTTC
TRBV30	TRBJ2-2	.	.	CAWRPSGNTGELFF	TGTGCCTGGAGACCGTCCGGGAACACCGGGGAGCTGTTTTTT
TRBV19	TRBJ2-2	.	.	CASSSGGRTGELFF	TGTGCCAGTAGTAGCGGGGGCAGGACCGGGGAGCTGTTTTTT
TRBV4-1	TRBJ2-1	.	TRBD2	CASSSPAGLYNEQFF	TGCGCCAGCAGCTCCCCAGCGGGGCTTTACAATGAGCAGTTCTTC
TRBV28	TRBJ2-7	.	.	CASSLSDRSYEQYF	TGTGCCAGCAGTTTATCCGACCGCTCCTACGAGCAGTACTTC
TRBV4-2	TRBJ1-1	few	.	CASSQGGGDTEAFF	TGTGCCAGCAGCCAAGGGGGTGGGGACACTGAAGCTTTCTTT
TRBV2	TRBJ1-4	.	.	CASTGQTTNEKLFF	TGTGCCAGCACGGGGCAAACAACTAATGAAAAACTGTTTTTT
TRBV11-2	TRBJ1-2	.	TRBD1	CASSPLRTGGKGYTF	TGTGCCAGCAGCCCACTTCGGACAGGGGGCAAAGGCTACACCTTC
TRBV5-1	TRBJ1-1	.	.	CASSWDVVNTEAFF	TGCGCCAGCAGCTGGGACGTCGTGAACACTGAAGCTTTCTTT
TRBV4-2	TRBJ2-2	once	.	CASSQGQGGRNTGELFF	TGTGCCAGCAGCCAAGGTCAGGGGGGCCGGAACACCGGGGAGCTGTTTTTT
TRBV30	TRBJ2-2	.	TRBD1	CAWDPGTANTGELFF	TGTGCCTGGGACCCCGGGACAGCCAACACCGGGGAGCTGTTTTTT
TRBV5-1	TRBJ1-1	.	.	CASSLSSGRWNTEAFF	TGCGCCAGCAGCTTATCGTCAGGGCGGTGGAACACTGAAGCTTTCTTT
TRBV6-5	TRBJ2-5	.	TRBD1	CASSSNRDSFQETQYF	TGTGCCAGCAGTTCCAACCGGGACAGTTTTCAAGAGACCCAGTACTTC
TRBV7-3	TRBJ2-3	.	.	CASSLNGGPGDTQYF	TGTGCCAGCAGCTTAAACGGGGGGCCCGGAGATACGCAGTATTTT
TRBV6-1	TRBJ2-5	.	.	CASSRSRETQYF	TGTGCCAGCAGTCGTTCTCGGGAGACCCAGTACTTC
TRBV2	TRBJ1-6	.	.	CASSEYKNNSPLHF	TGTGCCAGCAGTGAGTACAAAAATAATTCACCCCTCCACTTT
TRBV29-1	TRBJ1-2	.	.	CSGDTGNYGYTF	TGCAGCGGGGACACCGGGAACTATGGCTACACCTTC
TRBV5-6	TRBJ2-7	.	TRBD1	CASSQPSGTGGYEQYF	TGTGCCAGCAGCCAACCATCAGGAACAGGGGGCTACGAGCAGTACTTC
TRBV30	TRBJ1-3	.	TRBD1	CAWSRTGGSGNTIYF	TGTGCCTGGAGTCGGACAGGGGGCTCTGGAAACACCATATATTTT
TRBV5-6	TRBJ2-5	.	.	CASSFGSQETQYF	TGTGCCAGCAGCTTCGGATCTCAAGAGACCCAGTACTTC
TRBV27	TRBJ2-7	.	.	CASSSRLVVAYEQYF	TGTGCCAGCAGTTCAAGACTAGTCGTTGCCTACGAGCAGTACTTC
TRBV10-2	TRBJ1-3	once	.	CASSAVPGADGNTIYF	TGCGCCAGCAGTGCGGTCCCAGGGGCAGATGGAAACACCATATATTTT
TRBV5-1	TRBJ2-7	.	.	CASSLAGEQYF	TGCGCCAGCAGCTTGGCAGGCGAGCAGTACTTC
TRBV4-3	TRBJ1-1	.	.	CASSQGGMNTEAFF	TGCGCCAGCAGCCAAGGGGGAATGAACACTGAAGCTTTCTTT
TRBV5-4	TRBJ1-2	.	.	CASSLAGMGYGYTF	TGTGCCAGCAGCTTGGCAGGGATGGGCTATGGCTACACCTTC
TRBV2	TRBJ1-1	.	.	CASRKRRDRGPEAFF	TGTGCCAGCAGGAAAAGACGGGACCGAGGCCCTGAAGCTTTCTTT
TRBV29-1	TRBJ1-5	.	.	CSVEGGGGNQPQHF	TGCAGCGTTGAAGGGGGCGGCGGCAATCAGCCCCAGCATTTT
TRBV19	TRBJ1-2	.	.	CASSRTANYGYTF	TGTGCCAGTAGTCGGACGGCCAACTATGGCTACACCTTC
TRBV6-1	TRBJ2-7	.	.	CASKEQGTYEQYF	TGTGCCAGCAAAGAGCAGGGCACCTACGAGCAGTACTTC
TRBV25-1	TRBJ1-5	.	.	CASSEWTTDGNQPQHF	TGTGCCAGCAGTGAATGGACAACGGATGGCAATCAGCCCCAGCATTTT
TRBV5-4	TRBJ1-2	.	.	CASSREGSSYGYTF	TGTGCCAGCAGCCGGGAGGGCAGCTCCTATGGCTACACCTTC